The source of this T cell receptor (beta chain) is a study of shared clonotypes between healthy human individuals. Authors' data handling: Filtering was not the same, since immunoSEQ gave junction-only sequences without quality scores. Method: immunoSEQ multiplex PCR; TCRdb's copy keeps in-frame clones and lacks some. From that table come the V and J calls and clone size; the DNA was used to work out D and trimming. The sample includes about 2.1 million clones, 80% to 95% of them seen just once. The CDR3 contains 14 residues. Germline assignment: CDR1 SGHKS and CDR2 YYEKEE (reference sequence). Trimming stripped 4 bases from V and 1 base from J, with 12 bases between. Points on this clone: Antigen unknown.

Study-level points and caveats: The study found lower generation probabilities in non-shared clonotypes than in those shared by all four donors. The study's rarefaction showed incomplete sorted-subset sequencing despite large depth.

Naive CD8 cells comprised CD45RO-negative, CCR7-positively selected cells, excluding terminally differentiated effector memory CD45RA+ cells. Every donor was a Caucasian adult from Nashville, Tennessee. The V and J genes are TRBV5-5 and TRBJ2-7; D may be TRBD1 (6 bases). The TCR was taken from a man aged 18 to 30 in good health. Some clones in this sample may be carry-over from other donors' samples. The sample comprised naive CD8+ T cells from PBMCs. In DNA form, the CDR3 reads TGTGCCAGCAGCATCGGGACACCTTCCTACGAGCAGTACTTC. The encoded protein is CASSIGTPSYEQYF.